The sequence of this TCR beta chain was determined in a study of control samples from healthy donors and cancer patients. Data came from immunoSEQ multiplex PCR; TCRdb stores just in-frame clones and leaves some out. The table records 100,000 or so clones, about four fifths of them present only once. From germline, CDR1 is MNHEY and CDR2 SVGEGT. The CDR3 is made up of 17 amino acids. V was shortened by 2 bases and J by 5 bases, with 16 bases between the two germline ends. Material for sequencing was blood. The receptor comes from a woman aged 45-65 years in good health. V and J are TRBV6-2 or TRBV6-3 and TRBJ1-6; possibly TRBD1 for D (5 bases). The CDR3 nucleotides read TGTGCCAGCAGTTACGCCACAGGCAGAGGGCATAATTCACCCCTCCACTTT. As protein: CASSYATGRGHNSPLHF.